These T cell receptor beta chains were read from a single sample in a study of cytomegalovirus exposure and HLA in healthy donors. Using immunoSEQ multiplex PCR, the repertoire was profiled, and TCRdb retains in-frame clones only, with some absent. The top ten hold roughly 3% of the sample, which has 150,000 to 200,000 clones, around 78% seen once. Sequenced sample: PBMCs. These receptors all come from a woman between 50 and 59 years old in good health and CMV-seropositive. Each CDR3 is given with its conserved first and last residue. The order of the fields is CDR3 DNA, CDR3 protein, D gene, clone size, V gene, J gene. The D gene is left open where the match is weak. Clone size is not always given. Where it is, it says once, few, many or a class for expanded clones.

CDR3nt: TGTGCCTGGAGTCGAGCCGGGACGAACACCGGGGAGCTGTTTTTT; CDR3aa: CAWSRAGTNTGELFF; d_gene: NA; abundance: few; v_gene: TRBV30; j_gene: TRBJ2-2
CDR3nt: TGTGCCAGCAGCCTAAGGAGGGACAGGGCTTTAGAGCAGTTCTTC; CDR3aa: CASSLRRDRALEQFF; d_gene: TRBD1; abundance: NA; v_gene: TRBV5-6; j_gene: TRBJ2-1
CDR3nt: TGTGCCAGCAGTTCCTCTCATGGGGTAGCGGGAGGCTACGAGCAGTACTTC; CDR3aa: CASSSSHGVAGGYEQYF; d_gene: TRBD2; abundance: NA; v_gene: TRBV28; j_gene: TRBJ2-7
CDR3nt: TGTGCCAGCAGCTTAGATCAAGGTGACAGGGGCTACACCTTC; CDR3aa: CASSLDQGDRGYTF; d_gene: NA; abundance: NA; v_gene: TRBV11-3; j_gene: TRBJ1-2
CDR3nt: TGCGCCAGCAGCCAAGTAATTGGACTAGCGGAAGAGACCCAGTACTTC; CDR3aa: CASSQVIGLAEETQYF; d_gene: TRBD2; abundance: NA; v_gene: TRBV4-3; j_gene: TRBJ2-5
CDR3nt: TGTGCCAGCAGTTTATCGAGCACCGGGGAGCTGTTTTTT; CDR3aa: CASSLSSTGELFF; d_gene: NA; abundance: NA; v_gene: TRBV27; j_gene: TRBJ2-2
CDR3nt: TGTGCCAGCAGACAGGGTGTGAGGTACGAGCAGTACTTC; CDR3aa: CASRQGVRYEQYF; d_gene: NA; abundance: NA; v_gene: TRBV25-1; j_gene: TRBJ2-7
CDR3nt: TGTGCCAGCAGTGTCCCTCGGACAGGGAATGGCTACACCTTC; CDR3aa: CASSVPRTGNGYTF; d_gene: TRBD1; abundance: NA; v_gene: TRBV6-1; j_gene: TRBJ1-2
CDR3nt: TGTGCCAGCAGTTTAGGGGGCAACACAGATACGCAGTATTTT; CDR3aa: CASSLGGNTDTQYF; d_gene: NA; abundance: NA; v_gene: TRBV28; j_gene: TRBJ2-3
CDR3nt: TGCGCCAGCAGCTTGTCTCCTACTAGCGGGGGCAACACAGATACGCAGTATTTT; CDR3aa: CASSLSPTSGGNTDTQYF; d_gene: TRBD2; abundance: NA; v_gene: TRBV5-1; j_gene: TRBJ2-3
CDR3nt: TGTGCCAGCAGCCCCCGGGGAGGGGGCACCGGGGAGCTGTTTTTT; CDR3aa: CASSPRGGGTGELFF; d_gene: NA; abundance: NA; v_gene: TRBV6-5; j_gene: TRBJ2-2
CDR3nt: TGTGCCAGCAGCCAAGATATCCGGGTTGGGGCCAACGGCCTGACTTTC; CDR3aa: CASSQDIRVGANGLTF; d_gene: NA; abundance: NA; v_gene: TRBV4-2; j_gene: TRBJ2-6
CDR3nt: TGTGCCAGTGCCTCCGGGCGGGGCTGGTCCTACAATGAGCAGTTCTTC; CDR3aa: CASASGRGWSYNEQFF; d_gene: NA; abundance: NA; v_gene: TRBV14; j_gene: TRBJ2-1
CDR3nt: TGTGCCTGGAGTGTACGGTTGGACGGACTCAGCACAGATACGCAGTATTTT; CDR3aa: CAWSVRLDGLSTDTQYF; d_gene: NA; abundance: NA; v_gene: TRBV30; j_gene: TRBJ2-3
CDR3nt: TGTGCCAGCAGTGAAGCCCGGACTAGCTTCTACGAGCAGTACTTC; CDR3aa: CASSEARTSFYEQYF; d_gene: TRBD2; abundance: NA; v_gene: TRBV2; j_gene: TRBJ2-7
CDR3nt: TGTGCCAGCAGTTTAGAGGGACTGTATGGAAATGAGCAGTTCTTC; CDR3aa: CASSLEGLYGNEQFF; d_gene: NA; abundance: NA; v_gene: TRBV28; j_gene: TRBJ2-1
CDR3nt: TGTGCCAGCAGCCCAGTAGGGGGAAGGGGCAATCAGCCCCAGCATTTT; CDR3aa: CASSPVGGRGNQPQHF; d_gene: NA; abundance: NA; v_gene: TRBV7-6; j_gene: TRBJ1-5
CDR3nt: TGTGCCAGCAGCGCCCGGGCCTACAATGAGCAGTTCTTC; CDR3aa: CASSARAYNEQFF; d_gene: NA; abundance: NA; v_gene: TRBV11-2; j_gene: TRBJ2-1
CDR3nt: TGTGCCAGCAAACAGGGGAATGAAAAACTGTTTTTT; CDR3aa: CASKQGNEKLFF; d_gene: TRBD1; abundance: NA; v_gene: TRBV6-5; j_gene: TRBJ1-4
CDR3nt: TGTGCCAGCAGCCAGCCCCCCCCCAGAACCTACGAGCAGTACTTC; CDR3aa: CASSQPPPRTYEQYF; d_gene: NA; abundance: NA; v_gene: TRBV14; j_gene: TRBJ2-7
CDR3nt: TGTGCCAGCAGCTTGGCGACAGGATCACTTAACTATGGCTACACCTTC; CDR3aa: CASSLATGSLNYGYTF; d_gene: NA; abundance: few; v_gene: TRBV5-4; j_gene: TRBJ1-2
CDR3nt: TGTGCCAGCTCACCACTAAGGTTGACAGGAGGGAACACTGAAGCTTTCTTT; CDR3aa: CASSPLRLTGGNTEAFF; d_gene: NA; abundance: NA; v_gene: TRBV18; j_gene: TRBJ1-1
CDR3nt: TGCGCCAGCAGCCAACGACTAGCGGGAGGAGTGGGGCAGTTCTTC; CDR3aa: CASSQRLAGGVGQFF; d_gene: TRBD2; abundance: once; v_gene: TRBV4-1; j_gene: TRBJ2-1
CDR3nt: TGTGCCAGACCGGAGCGGGAGAAAACTCACTACGAGCAGTACTTC; CDR3aa: CARPEREKTHYEQYF; d_gene: TRBD2; abundance: NA; v_gene: TRBV5-6; j_gene: TRBJ2-7
CDR3nt: TGTGCCAGCAGCTTAGCAAGGCAGGGGGCTTACGAGCAGTACTTC; CDR3aa: CASSLARQGAYEQYF; d_gene: TRBD1; abundance: NA; v_gene: TRBV11-3; j_gene: TRBJ2-7
CDR3nt: TGTGCCAGCACTGGGGCAGGGGCTAACTATGGCTACACCTTC; CDR3aa: CASTGAGANYGYTF; d_gene: NA; abundance: NA; v_gene: TRBV6-5; j_gene: TRBJ1-2
CDR3nt: TGTGCCATCAGTGAGTCGACAGATAACTATGGCTACACCTTC; CDR3aa: CAISESTDNYGYTF; d_gene: NA; abundance: NA; v_gene: TRBV10-3; j_gene: TRBJ1-2
CDR3nt: TGTGCCAGCATCGAGGGAGGGGATAACACTGAAGCTTTCTTT; CDR3aa: CASIEGGDNTEAFF; d_gene: NA; abundance: once; v_gene: TRBV6-5; j_gene: TRBJ1-1
CDR3nt: TGTGCCAGCAGCTTTCCCACGGGGGGGAATGGCTACACCTTC; CDR3aa: CASSFPTGGNGYTF; d_gene: NA; abundance: NA; v_gene: TRBV2; j_gene: TRBJ1-2
CDR3nt: TGTGCCAGCAGCCCAGGACAGGGGGCTGCCTACGAGCAGTACTTC; CDR3aa: CASSPGQGAAYEQYF; d_gene: TRBD1; abundance: NA; v_gene: TRBV28; j_gene: TRBJ2-7
CDR3nt: TGTGCCAGCAGCCAAGCGGGAGGGTTCTCCTACGAGCAGTACTTC; CDR3aa: CASSQAGGFSYEQYF; d_gene: TRBD2; abundance: once; v_gene: TRBV7-2; j_gene: TRBJ2-7
CDR3nt: TGTGCCAGCAGCCCCGGGACAGCATCTGAAAAACTGTTTTTT; CDR3aa: CASSPGTASEKLFF; d_gene: TRBD1; abundance: NA; v_gene: TRBV11-1; j_gene: TRBJ1-4
CDR3nt: TGTGCCAGCAGCCGGGGGAGCGGGGTGAGCTCCTACGAGCAGTACTTC; CDR3aa: CASSRGSGVSSYEQYF; d_gene: TRBD2; abundance: few; v_gene: TRBV27; j_gene: TRBJ2-7
CDR3nt: TGCGCCAGCAGCCAAGAGCCCCAGGGGTCTAGAGGAAACACCATATATTTT; CDR3aa: CASSQEPQGSRGNTIYF; d_gene: NA; abundance: NA; v_gene: TRBV4-3; j_gene: TRBJ1-3
CDR3nt: TGTGCCAGCAGTTTCAGCCCGACAGGGACCCAAGAGACCCAGTACTTC; CDR3aa: CASSFSPTGTQETQYF; d_gene: TRBD1; abundance: NA; v_gene: TRBV28; j_gene: TRBJ2-5
CDR3nt: TGTGCCAGCAGTGAATATCAGGAAGGCACTGAAGCTTTCTTT; CDR3aa: CASSEYQEGTEAFF; d_gene: NA; abundance: few; v_gene: TRBV25-1; j_gene: TRBJ1-1
CDR3nt: TGTGCCACCAGCGGGACTGGGATGACAGATACGCAGTATTTT; CDR3aa: CATSGTGMTDTQYF; d_gene: NA; abundance: NA; v_gene: TRBV15; j_gene: TRBJ2-3
CDR3nt: TGTGCCAGCAGCCAGACAACTCGCTCTGGGGCCAACGTCCTGACTTTC; CDR3aa: CASSQTTRSGANVLTF; d_gene: NA; abundance: NA; v_gene: TRBV7-9; j_gene: TRBJ2-6
CDR3nt: TGTGCCAGCAGTGATGGTTGGACAGGGCGGTTCGAAAAACTGTTTTTT; CDR3aa: CASSDGWTGRFEKLFF; d_gene: TRBD1; abundance: once; v_gene: TRBV25-1; j_gene: TRBJ1-4
CDR3nt: TGTGCCAGCAGCTACCTGGGACAGCCGAACACCGGGGAGCTGTTTTTT; CDR3aa: CASSYLGQPNTGELFF; d_gene: TRBD1; abundance: NA; v_gene: TRBV7-2; j_gene: TRBJ2-2
CDR3nt: TGTGCCAGCAGTCTGGGTGGCGGGGTGAACAGTCAGTACTTC; CDR3aa: CASSLGGGVNSQYF; d_gene: NA; abundance: NA; v_gene: TRBV6-6; j_gene: TRBJ2-4
CDR3nt: TGTGCCAGTAGTATGATGGGACAGGACCCGAGCCGGGGAGGCTACACCTTC; CDR3aa: CASSMMGQDPSRGGYTF; d_gene: TRBD1; abundance: once; v_gene: TRBV19; j_gene: TRBJ1-2
CDR3nt: TGTGCCAGCAGTACCTCATCACAGGGGACGGGCGCCGGGGAGCTGTTTTTT; CDR3aa: CASSTSSQGTGAGELFF; d_gene: TRBD1; abundance: NA; v_gene: TRBV25-1; j_gene: TRBJ2-2
CDR3nt: TGTGCCAGTCGGGACAGTAACCAGGACTATGGCTACACCTTC; CDR3aa: CASRDSNQDYGYTF; d_gene: TRBD1; abundance: NA; v_gene: TRBV28; j_gene: TRBJ1-2
CDR3nt: TGCGCCAGCAGCTTGGGCCCCCAGACAGCAGAGCACTACACCTTC; CDR3aa: CASSLGPQTAEHYTF; d_gene: NA; abundance: NA; v_gene: TRBV5-1; j_gene: TRBJ1-2
CDR3nt: TGTGCCAGCAGCGTGACTCGGATGTACCAAGAGACCCAGTACTTC; CDR3aa: CASSVTRMYQETQYF; d_gene: NA; abundance: NA; v_gene: TRBV5-4; j_gene: TRBJ2-5
CDR3nt: TGTGCCAGCAGCTCACAAAATCTAGCGGGGAATGAGCAGTTCTTC; CDR3aa: CASSSQNLAGNEQFF; d_gene: TRBD2; abundance: NA; v_gene: TRBV7-2; j_gene: TRBJ2-1
CDR3nt: TGTGCCAGCAAAATATATGCTGAAGCTTTCTTT; CDR3aa: CASKIYAEAFF; d_gene: NA; abundance: NA; v_gene: TRBV25-1; j_gene: TRBJ1-1
CDR3nt: TGTGCCAGCAGGGGCCCGTCTAAGGGGGAAAGGGCCGGGGAGCTGTTTTTT; CDR3aa: CASRGPSKGERAGELFF; d_gene: NA; abundance: NA; v_gene: TRBV2; j_gene: TRBJ2-2
CDR3nt: TGTGCCAGCAGCCCACCGGGACAGGGAGCAACTAATGAAAAACTGTTTTTT; CDR3aa: CASSPPGQGATNEKLFF; d_gene: TRBD1; abundance: NA; v_gene: TRBV7-9; j_gene: TRBJ1-4